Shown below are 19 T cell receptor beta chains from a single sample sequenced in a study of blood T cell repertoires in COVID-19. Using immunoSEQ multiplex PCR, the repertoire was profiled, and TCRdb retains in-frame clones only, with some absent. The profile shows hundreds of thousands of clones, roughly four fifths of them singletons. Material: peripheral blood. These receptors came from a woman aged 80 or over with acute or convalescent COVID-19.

The CDR3 bases are TGTGCCAGCAGTAAACAGGACTATGGCTACACCTTC. Protein product: CASSKQDYGYTF. The V call is TRBV2, the J call TRBJ1-2; possibly TRBD1 for D (5 bases). Germline values: CDR1 SNHLY, CDR2 FYNNEI. The CDR3 totals 12 residues. Between the trimmed V and J ends, which lost 5 bases and 3 bases, there was a span of 7 bases.

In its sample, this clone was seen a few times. CDR3 in DNA: TGTGCTAGTGGTTTGGCCCAGGGAAACTACAATGAGCAGTTCTTC. It encodes CASGLAQGNYNEQFF. The chain links TRBV12-5 to TRBJ2-1; tentative D call: TRBD1 (5 bases). Trimming shortened V by 1 base and J by 3 bases, and 10 bases separated the two germline ends. There are 15 residues in the CDR3. Germline V gives CDR1 LGHNT, CDR2 FRNRAP.

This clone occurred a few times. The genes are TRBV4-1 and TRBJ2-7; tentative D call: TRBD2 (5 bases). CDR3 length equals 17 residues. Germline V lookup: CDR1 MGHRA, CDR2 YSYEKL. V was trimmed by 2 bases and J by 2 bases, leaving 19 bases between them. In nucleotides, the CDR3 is TGCGCCAGCAGCCAAACACCGGACTCTCGAACCACCTACGAGCAGTACTTC. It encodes CASSQTPDSRTTYEQYF.

The CDR3 loop reads CASSLALTGGETQYF. CDR3 in DNA: TGCGCCAGCAGCTTGGCCTTGACAGGTGGCGAGACCCAGTACTTC. The chain couples TRBV5-1 to TRBJ2-5; maybe TRBD1 (6 bases). V was cut by 0 bases and J by 5 bases, with 14 bases left in between. The CDR3 is 15 amino acids. The germline CDR1 and CDR2 sequences are SGHRS and YFSETQ.

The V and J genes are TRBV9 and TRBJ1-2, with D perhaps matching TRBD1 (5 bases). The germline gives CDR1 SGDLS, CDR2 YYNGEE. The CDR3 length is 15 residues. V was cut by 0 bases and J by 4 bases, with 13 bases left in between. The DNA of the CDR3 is TGTGCCAGCAGCGTAGAACCAGGGCAAGCCTATGGCTACACCTTC. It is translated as CASSVEPGQAYGYTF.

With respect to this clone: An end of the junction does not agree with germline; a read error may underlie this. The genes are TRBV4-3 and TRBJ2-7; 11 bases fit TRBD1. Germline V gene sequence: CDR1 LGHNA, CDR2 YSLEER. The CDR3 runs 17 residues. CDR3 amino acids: CASSQDRIGQGAPEQHF. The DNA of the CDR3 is TGCGCCAGCAGCCAAGATAGAATAGGACAGGGGGCGCCCGAGCAGCACTTC.

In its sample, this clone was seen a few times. DNA of the CDR3: TGTGCCAGCAGCTTTTCAAGGGGCTCGGGCATTCAGTACTTC. Protein: CASSFSRGSGIQYF. This rearrangement joins TRBV7-2 to TRBJ2-4; D perhaps matches TRBD1 (5 bases). V was trimmed by 3 bases and J by 9 bases, leaving 15 bases between them. Per the germline V gene, CDR1 is SGHTA and CDR2 is FQGNSA. The CDR3 runs 14 residues.

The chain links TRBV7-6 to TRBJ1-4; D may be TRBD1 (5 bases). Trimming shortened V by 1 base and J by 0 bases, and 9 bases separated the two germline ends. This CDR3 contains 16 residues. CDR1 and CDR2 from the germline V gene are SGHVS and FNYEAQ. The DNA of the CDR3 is TGTGCCAGCAGCTTAGTAGCGGGGGCAACTAATGAAAAACTGTTTTTT. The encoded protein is CASSLVAGATNEKLFF.

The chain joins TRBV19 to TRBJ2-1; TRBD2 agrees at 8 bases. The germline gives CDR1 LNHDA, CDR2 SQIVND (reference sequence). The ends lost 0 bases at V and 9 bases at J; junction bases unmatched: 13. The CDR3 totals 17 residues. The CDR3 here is CASSIEFGIAGWFEQFF. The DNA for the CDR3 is TGTGCCAGTAGTATAGAGTTCGGTATAGCGGGATGGTTTGAGCAGTTCTTC.

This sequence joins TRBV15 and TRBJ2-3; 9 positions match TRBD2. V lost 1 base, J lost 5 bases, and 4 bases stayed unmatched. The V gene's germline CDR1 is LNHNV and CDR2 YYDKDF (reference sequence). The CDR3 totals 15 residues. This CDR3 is CATSRVAGGEDTQYF. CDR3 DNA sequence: TGTGCCACCAGCAGAGTGGCGGGAGGGGAAGATACGCAGTATTTT. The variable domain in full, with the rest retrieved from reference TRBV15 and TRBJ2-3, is DAMVIQNPRYQVTQFGKPVTLSCSQTLNHNVMYWYQQKSSQAPKLLFHYYDKDFNNEADTPDNFQSRRPNTSFCFLDIRSPGLGDTAMYLCATSRVAGGEDTQYFGPGTRLTVL.

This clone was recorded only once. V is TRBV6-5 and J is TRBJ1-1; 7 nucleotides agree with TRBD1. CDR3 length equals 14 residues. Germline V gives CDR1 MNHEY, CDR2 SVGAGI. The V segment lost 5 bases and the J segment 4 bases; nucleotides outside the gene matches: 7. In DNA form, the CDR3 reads TGTGCCAGCAGTCCGACAGGGTTATCCACTGAAGCTTTCTTT. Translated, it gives CASSPTGLSTEAFF.

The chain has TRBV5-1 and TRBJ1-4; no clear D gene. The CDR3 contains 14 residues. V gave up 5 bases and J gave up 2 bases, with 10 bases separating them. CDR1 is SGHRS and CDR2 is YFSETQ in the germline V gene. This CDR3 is CASSATETNEKLFF. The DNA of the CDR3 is TGCGCCAGCAGTGCCACAGAGACTAATGAAAAACTGTTTTTT.

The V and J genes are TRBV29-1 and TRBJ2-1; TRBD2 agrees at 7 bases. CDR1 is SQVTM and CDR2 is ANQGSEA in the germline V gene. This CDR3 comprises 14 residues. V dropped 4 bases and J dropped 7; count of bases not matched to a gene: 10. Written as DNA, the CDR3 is TGCAGCGTTGTTCAGTTCGTCGGGGGGAATGAGCAGTTCTTC. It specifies CSVVQFVGGNEQFF.

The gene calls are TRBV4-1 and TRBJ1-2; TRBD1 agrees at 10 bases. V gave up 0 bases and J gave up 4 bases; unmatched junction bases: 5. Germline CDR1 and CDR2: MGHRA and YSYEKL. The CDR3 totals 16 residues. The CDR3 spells CASSQDRTGGGYGYTF. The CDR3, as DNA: TGCGCCAGCAGCCAAGACCGGACAGGGGGTGGCTATGGCTACACCTTC.

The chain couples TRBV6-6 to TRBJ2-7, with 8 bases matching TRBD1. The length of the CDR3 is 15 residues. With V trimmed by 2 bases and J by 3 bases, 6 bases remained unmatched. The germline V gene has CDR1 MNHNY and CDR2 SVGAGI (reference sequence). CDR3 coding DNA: TGTGCCAGCAGTTACGAAGGGACAGGAGACTACGAGCAGTACTTC. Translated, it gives CASSYEGTGDYEQYF.

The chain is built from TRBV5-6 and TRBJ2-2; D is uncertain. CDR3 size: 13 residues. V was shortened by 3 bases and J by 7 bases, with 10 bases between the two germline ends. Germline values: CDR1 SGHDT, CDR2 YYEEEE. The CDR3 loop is CASSSRAYGELFF. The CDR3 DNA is TGTGCCAGCAGCTCCAGAGCGTACGGGGAGCTGTTTTTT. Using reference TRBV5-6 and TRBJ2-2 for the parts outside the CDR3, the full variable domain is DAGVTQSPTHLIKTRGQQVTLRCSPKSGHDTVSWYQQALGQGPQFIFQYYEEEERQRGNFPDRFSGHQFPNYSSELNVNALLLGDSALYLCASSSRAYGELFFGEGSRLTVL.

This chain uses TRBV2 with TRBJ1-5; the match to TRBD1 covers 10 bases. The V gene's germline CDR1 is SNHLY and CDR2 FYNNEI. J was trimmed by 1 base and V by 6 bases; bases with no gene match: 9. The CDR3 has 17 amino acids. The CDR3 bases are TGTGCCAGCAGGGACGACAGGGGGCGAGGCAGCAATCAGCCCCAGCATTTT. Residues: CASRDDRGRGSNQPQHF.

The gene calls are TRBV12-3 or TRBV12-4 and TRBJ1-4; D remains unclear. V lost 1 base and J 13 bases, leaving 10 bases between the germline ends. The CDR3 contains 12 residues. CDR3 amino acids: CASSLVGLRLFF. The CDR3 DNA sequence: TGTGCCAGCAGTTTAGTTGGCCTTCGACTGTTTTTT.

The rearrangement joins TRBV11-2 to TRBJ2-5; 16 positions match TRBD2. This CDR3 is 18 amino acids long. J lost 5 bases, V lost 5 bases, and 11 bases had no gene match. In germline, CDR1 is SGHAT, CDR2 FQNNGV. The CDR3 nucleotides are TGTGCCAGCAGCCTCGCGACCGGGACTAGCGGGGGGGTGGAGACCCAGTACTTC. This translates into CASSLATGTSGGVETQYF.